This TCR beta chain was captured by sequencing in a study of T cells in Graves' hyperthyroidism and ophthalmopathy. Study-level points and caveats: A model of 13 V-J pairs discriminated ophthalmopathy from stable hyperthyroidism. Among thyroid clonotypes expanded above 0.001, most also appeared in blood.

Absence of ophthalmopathy progression within 18 months defined stable Graves' hyperthyroidism. Each 10 ml fresh peripheral blood draw supplied the PBMCs. Trimming took off 6 bases at V and 7 bases at J, with 13 bases between the two ends. CDR3 size: 12 residues. Amplified regions were TCR beta CDR3 sequences from RNA transcripts. HTBI primers were employed in a first-round RT-PCR of the TCR CDR3. TCRdb recomputed calls from the multiplex PCR reads with MiXCR, one row per CDR3 protein. This sample has more than 300,000 distinct CDR3 sequences, with about 15% found just once. The table lists this clonotype with a few counts. Its matching antigen is unknown.

This TCR derives from a woman aged 55 to 70 with Graves' hyperthyroidism. This chain links TRBV12-3 or TRBV12-4 with TRBJ2-7, with a tentative D call TRBD1 (6 bases). The specimen was blood. CDR3 coding DNA: TGTGCCAGCAGACTTCACGGGACAGAGCAGTACTTC. Translated: CASRLHGTEQYF.